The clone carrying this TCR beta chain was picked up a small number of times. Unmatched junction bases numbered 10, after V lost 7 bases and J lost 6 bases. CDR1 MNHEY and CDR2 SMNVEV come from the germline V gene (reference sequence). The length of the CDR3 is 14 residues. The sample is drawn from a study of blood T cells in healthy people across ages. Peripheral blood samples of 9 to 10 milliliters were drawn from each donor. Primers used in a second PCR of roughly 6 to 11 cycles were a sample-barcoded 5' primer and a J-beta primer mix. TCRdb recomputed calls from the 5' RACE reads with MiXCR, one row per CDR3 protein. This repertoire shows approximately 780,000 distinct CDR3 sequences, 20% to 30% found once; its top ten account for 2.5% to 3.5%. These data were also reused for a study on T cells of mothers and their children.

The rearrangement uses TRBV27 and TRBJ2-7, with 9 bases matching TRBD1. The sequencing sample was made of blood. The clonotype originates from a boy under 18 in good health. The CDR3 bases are TGTGCCAGCAAAATGGGGGACAGGGAGGGCGAGCAGTACTTC. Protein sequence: CASKMGDREGEQYF.